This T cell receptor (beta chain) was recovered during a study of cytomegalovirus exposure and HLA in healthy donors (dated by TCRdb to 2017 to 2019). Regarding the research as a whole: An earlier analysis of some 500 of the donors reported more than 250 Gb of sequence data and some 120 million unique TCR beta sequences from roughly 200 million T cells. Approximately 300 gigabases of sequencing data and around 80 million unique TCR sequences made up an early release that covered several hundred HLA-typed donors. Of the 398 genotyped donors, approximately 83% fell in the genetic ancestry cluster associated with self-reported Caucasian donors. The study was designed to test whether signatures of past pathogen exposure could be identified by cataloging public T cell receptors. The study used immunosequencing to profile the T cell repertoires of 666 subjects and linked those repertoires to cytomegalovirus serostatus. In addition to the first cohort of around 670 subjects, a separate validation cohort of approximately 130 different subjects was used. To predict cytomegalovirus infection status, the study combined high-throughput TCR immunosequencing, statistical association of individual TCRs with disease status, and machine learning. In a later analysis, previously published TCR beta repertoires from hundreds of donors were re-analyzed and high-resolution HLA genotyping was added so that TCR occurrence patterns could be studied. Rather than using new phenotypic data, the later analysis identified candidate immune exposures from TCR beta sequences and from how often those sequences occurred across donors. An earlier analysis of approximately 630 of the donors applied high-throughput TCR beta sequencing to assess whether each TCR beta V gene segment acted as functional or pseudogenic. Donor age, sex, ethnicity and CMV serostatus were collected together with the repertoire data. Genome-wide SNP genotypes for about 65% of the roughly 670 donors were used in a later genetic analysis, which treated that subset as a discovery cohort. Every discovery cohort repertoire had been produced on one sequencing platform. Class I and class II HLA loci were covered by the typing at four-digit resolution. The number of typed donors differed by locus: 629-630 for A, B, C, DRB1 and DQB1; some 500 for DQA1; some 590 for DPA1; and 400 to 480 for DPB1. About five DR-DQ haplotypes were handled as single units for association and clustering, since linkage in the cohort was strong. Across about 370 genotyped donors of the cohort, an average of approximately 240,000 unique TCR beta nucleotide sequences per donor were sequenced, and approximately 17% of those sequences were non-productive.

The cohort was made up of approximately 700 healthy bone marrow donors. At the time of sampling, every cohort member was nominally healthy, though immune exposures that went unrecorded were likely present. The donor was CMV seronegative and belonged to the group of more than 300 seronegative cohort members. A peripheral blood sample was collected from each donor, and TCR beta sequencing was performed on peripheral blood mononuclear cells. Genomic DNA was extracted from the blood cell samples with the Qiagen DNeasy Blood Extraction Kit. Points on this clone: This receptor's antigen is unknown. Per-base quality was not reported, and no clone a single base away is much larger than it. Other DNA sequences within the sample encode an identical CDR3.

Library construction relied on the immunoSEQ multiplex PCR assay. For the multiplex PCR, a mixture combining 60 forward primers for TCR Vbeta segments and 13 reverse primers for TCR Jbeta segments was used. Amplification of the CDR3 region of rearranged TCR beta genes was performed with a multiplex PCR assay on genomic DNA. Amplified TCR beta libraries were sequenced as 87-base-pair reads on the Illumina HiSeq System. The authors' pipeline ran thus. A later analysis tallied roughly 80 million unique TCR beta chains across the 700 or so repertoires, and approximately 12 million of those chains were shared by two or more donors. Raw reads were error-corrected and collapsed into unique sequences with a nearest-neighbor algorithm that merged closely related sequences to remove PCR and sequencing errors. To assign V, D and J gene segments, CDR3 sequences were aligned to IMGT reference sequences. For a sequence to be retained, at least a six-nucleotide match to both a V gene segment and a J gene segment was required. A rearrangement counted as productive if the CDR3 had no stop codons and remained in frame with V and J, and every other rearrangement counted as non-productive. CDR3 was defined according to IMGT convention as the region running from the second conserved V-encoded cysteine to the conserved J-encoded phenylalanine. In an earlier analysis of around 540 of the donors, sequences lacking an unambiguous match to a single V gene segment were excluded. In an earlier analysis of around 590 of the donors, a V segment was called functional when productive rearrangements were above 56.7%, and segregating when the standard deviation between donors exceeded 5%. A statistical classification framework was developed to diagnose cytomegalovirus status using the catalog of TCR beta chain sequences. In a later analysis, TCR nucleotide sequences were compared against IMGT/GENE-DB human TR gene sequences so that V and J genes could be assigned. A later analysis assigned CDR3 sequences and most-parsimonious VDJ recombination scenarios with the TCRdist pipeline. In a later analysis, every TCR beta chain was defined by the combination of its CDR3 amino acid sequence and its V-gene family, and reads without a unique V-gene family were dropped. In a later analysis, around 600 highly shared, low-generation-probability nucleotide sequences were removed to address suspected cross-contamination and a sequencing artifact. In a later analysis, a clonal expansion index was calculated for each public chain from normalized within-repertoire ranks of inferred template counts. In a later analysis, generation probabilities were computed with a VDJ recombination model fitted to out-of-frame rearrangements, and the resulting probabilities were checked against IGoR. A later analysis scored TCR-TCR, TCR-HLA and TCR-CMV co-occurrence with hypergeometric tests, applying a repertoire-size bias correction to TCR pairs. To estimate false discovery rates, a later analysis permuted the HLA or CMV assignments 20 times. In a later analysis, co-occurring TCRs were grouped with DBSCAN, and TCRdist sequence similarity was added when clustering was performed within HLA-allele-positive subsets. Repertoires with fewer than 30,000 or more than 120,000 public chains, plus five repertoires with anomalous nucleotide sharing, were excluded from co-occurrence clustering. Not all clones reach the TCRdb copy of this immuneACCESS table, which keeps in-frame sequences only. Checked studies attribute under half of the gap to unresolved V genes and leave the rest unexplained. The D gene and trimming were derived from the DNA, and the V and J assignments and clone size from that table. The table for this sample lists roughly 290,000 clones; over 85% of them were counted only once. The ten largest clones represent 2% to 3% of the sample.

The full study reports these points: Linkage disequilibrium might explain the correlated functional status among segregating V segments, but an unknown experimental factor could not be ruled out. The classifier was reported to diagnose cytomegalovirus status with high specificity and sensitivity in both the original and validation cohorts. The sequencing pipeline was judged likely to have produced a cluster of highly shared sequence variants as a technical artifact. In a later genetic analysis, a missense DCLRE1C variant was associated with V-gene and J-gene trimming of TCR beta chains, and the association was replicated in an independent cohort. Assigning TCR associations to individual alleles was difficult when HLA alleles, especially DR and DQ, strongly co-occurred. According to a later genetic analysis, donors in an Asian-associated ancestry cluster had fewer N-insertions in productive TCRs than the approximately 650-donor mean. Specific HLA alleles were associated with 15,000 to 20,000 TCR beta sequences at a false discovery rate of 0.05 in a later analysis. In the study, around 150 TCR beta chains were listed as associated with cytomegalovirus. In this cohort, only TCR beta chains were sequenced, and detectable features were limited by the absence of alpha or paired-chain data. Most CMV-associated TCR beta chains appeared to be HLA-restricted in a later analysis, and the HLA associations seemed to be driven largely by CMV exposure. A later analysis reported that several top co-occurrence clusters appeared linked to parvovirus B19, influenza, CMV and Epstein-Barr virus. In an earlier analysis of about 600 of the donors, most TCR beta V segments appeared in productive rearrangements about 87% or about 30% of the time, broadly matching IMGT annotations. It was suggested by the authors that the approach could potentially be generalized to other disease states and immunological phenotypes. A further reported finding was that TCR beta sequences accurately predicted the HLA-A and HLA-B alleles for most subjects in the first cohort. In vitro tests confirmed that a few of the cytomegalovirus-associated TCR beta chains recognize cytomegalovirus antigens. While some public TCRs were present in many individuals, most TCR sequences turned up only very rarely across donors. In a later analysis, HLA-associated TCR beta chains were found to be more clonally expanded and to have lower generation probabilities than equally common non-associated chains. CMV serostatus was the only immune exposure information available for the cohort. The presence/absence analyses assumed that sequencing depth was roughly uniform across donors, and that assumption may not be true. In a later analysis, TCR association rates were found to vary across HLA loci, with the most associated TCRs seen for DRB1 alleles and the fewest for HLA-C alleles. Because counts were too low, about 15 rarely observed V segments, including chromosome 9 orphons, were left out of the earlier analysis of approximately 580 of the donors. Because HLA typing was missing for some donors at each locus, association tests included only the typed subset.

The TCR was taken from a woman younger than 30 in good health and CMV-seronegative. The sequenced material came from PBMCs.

The DNA reads TGTGCCAGCGCAGGGACAGGGGTCTATAATTCACCCCTCCACTTT. Its translation is CASAGTGVYNSPLHF. The sequence is built from TRBV6-5 and TRBJ1-6; 10 central nucleotides agree with TRBD1. Taken from cysteine to phenylalanine, the CDR3 has 15 residues. The only DNA kept is the CDR3, 45 bases in frame from the first base. CDR1 is given as MNHEY and CDR2 as SVGAGI, both from the germline V gene. Trimming removed 8 bases from V and 3 bases from J; the gene matches leave 4 bases unexplained.